This TCR beta chain was captured in a study of shared clonotypes between healthy human individuals. Study findings and constraints: It was the non-shared clonotypes that had lower generation probabilities than clonotypes shared by all four donors. The study found about 5% of naive CD4 clonotypes shared across a handful of donors.

It was 150 to 200 ng DNA, tens of thousands of T cell genomes, that sorted-subset replicate PCRs used. Sequencing was performed with immunoSEQ multiplex PCR; in TCRdb, only in-frame clones are kept and a portion is missing. This sample has about 2.2 million clones; 93% occur once, and the top ten carry over 1.5%. Regarding this clone: What it recognizes is unknown. The same CDR3 can be traced to other DNA sequences in this sample.

Trimming removed 0 bases at V and 3 bases at J, with 9 bases between. The CDR3 has 15 amino acids. CDR1 is LNHNV, CDR2 YYDKDF, per germline (reference sequence). Cells designated naive CD8 were CD45RO-negative and were positively selected for CCR7, with terminally differentiated effector memory CD45RA+ cells excluded. Only Caucasian adults living in Nashville, Tennessee made up the donor group. What was sequenced was naive CD8+ T cells from PBMCs. The chain uses TRBV15 and TRBJ2-1; possibly TRBD2 for D (5 bases). This clonotype was sampled from a man in his late teens or twenties in good health. Some clones in this sample may be carry-over from other donors' samples. The CDR3 region is CATSRDRGLYNEQFF. As DNA, the CDR3 is TGTGCCACCAGCAGAGATCGCGGACTCTACAATGAGCAGTTCTTC.